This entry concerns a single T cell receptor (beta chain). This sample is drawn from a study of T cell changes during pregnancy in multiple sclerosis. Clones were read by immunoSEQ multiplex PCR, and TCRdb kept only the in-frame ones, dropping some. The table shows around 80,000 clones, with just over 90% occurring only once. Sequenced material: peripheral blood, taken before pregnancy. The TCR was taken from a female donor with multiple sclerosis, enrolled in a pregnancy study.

In nucleotides, the CDR3 is TGTGCCAGCAGTCTAGGACTGAGCAATCAGCCCCAGCATTTT. It specifies CASSLGLSNQPQHF. V usage is TRBV5-8 and J usage is TRBJ1-5; D is ambiguous. V was clipped by 5 bases and J by 1 base, with 10 bases between them. Germline V lookup: CDR1 SGHTS, CDR2 YDEGEE. This CDR3 is 14 amino acids long.